This T cell receptor (beta chain) was profiled in a study of blood T cells in healthy people across ages. Together with a sample-barcoded 5' primer, a J-beta primer mix was included in a second PCR lasting roughly 6 to 12 cycles. TCRdb redid the calling of the 5' RACE reads with MiXCR, one entry per CDR3 protein. Of 600,000 or so distinct CDR3 sequences in the sample, roughly 31% were seen once. Trimming took off 2 bases at V and 0 bases at J, with 8 bases between the two ends. Germline CDR1 is SGHKS and CDR2 is YYEKEE (reference sequence). The CDR3 totals 14 residues. The sample consisted of blood. The clonotype comes from a woman over 75 in good health. V is TRBV5-5 and J is TRBJ1-1; D remains unclear. In nucleotides, the CDR3 is TGTGCCAGCAGCTTCCACTACCTGAACACTGAAGCTTTCTTT. It specifies CASSFHYLNTEAFF.